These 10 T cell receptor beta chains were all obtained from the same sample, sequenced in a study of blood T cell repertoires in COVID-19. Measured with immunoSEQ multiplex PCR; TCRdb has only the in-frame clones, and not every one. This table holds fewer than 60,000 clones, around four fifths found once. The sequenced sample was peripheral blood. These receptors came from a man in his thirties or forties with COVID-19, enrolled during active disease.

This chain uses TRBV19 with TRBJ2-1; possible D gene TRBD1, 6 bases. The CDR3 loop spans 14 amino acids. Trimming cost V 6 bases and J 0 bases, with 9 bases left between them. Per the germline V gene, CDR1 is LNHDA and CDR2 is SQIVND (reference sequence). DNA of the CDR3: TGTGCCAGTAGGTCGGACAGCTCCTACAATGAGCAGTTCTTC. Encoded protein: CASRSDSSYNEQFF.

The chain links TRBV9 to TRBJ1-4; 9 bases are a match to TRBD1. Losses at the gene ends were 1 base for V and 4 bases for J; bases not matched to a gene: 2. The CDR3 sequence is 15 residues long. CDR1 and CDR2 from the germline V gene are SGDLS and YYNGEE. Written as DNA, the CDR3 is TGTGCCAGCAGCGTAACAGGGGGCGTTAATGAAAAACTGTTTTTT. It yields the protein CASSVTGGVNEKLFF.

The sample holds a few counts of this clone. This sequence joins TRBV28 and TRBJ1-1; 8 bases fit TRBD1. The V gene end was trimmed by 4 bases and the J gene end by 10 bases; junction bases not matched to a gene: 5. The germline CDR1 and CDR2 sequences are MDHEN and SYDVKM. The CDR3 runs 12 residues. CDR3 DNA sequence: TGTGCCAGCAGTTCTGGACAGGGCAGAGCTTTCTTT. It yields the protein CASSSGQGRAFF.

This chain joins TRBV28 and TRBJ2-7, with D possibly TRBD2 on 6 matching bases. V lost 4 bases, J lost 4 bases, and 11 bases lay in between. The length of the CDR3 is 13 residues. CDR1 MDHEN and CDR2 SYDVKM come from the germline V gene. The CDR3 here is CASSWGGGYEQYF. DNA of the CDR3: TGTGCCAGCAGTTGGGGAGGAGGTTACGAGCAGTACTTC.

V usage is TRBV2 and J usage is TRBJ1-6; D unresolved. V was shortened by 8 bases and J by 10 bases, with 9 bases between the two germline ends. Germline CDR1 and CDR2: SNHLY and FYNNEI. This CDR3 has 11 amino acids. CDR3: CASGEESPLHF. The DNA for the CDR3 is TGTGCCAGCGGGGAGGAATCACCCCTCCACTTT.

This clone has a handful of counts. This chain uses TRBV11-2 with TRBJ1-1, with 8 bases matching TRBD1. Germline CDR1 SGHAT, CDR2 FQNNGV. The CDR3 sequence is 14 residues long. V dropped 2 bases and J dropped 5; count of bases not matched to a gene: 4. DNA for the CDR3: TGTGCCAGCAGCTTATTACAGGGGGGAACTGAAGCTTTCTTT. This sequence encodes CASSLLQGGTEAFF. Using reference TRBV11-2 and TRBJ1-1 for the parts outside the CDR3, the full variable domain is EAGVAQSPRYKIIEKRQSVAFWCNPISGHATLYWYQQILGQGPKLLIQFQNNGVVDDSQLPKDRFSAERLKGVDSTLKIQPAKLEDSAVYLCASSLLQGGTEAFFGQGTRLTVV.

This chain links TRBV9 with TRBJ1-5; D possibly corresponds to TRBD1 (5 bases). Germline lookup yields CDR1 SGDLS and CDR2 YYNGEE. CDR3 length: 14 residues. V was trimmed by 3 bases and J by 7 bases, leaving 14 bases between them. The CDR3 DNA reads TGTGCCAGCAGCGCGGCGGGGCCTGGGCAGCCCCAGCATTTT. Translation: CASSAAGPGQPQHF.

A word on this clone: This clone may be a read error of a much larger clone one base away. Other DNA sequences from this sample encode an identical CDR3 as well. This CDR3 reads CASSDAGGSYNEQFF. The CDR3 DNA sequence: TGTGCCAGCAGCGACGCGGGAGGCTCCTACAATGAGCAGTTCTTC. The V call is TRBV6-4, the J call TRBJ2-1; 8 bases are shared with TRBD2. CDR1 MRHNA and CDR2 SNTAGT come from the germline V gene. This CDR3 spans 15 amino acids. Trimming at V came to 6 bases and at J to 0 bases, leaving 4 bases not matched to a gene.

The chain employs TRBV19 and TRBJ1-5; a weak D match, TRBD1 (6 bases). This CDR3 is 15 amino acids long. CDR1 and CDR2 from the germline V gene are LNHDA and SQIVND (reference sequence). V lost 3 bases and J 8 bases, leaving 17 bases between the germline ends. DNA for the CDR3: TGTGCCAGTAGTATTTCGATGAATGGGGGCAAGCCCCAGCATTTT. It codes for CASSISMNGGKPQHF.

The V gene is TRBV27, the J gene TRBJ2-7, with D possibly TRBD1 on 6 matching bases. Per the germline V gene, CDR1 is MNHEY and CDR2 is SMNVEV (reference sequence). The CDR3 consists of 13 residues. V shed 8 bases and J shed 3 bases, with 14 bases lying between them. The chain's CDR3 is CASWNRDLYEQYF. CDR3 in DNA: TGTGCCAGCTGGAACAGGGACCTCTACGAGCAGTACTTC.